This entry concerns a single T cell receptor (beta chain). Its antigen has not been determined. No clone much larger than this one lies a single base away; base qualities are absent. Using a BD FACSAria II cell sorter, four subsets defined by PD-1 and/or TIGIT were sorted out of live CD3+CD8+TCRalphabeta+ cells. To characterize how relevant each subset is to anti-PD-1 therapy response, circulating CD8 T cells were sorted into four subsets based on PD-1 and TIGIT expression. For every sorted CD8 T-cell subset, sequencing covered both the TCR alpha and the TCR beta chains. Peripheral blood was collected before the first anti-PD-1 injection, after two injections and after four injections. PBMCs were immediately isolated by Ficoll gradient centrifugation. Until use, PBMCs were stored frozen in liquid nitrogen in RPMI containing around 21% FCS and around 9.2% DMSO. After thawing, PBMCs were stained with a viability dye plus antibodies against CD3, CD8alpha, TCRalphabeta, PD-1 and TIGIT. Total RNA was extracted with the RNeasy Kit, and a RIN above 7 was reached by every sample.

This sample was taken from a study of circulating CD8 cells and anti-PD-1 response in melanoma (dated by TCRdb to the early 2020s). Notes on the research overall: Patients received nivolumab intravenously at 3 mg/kg every 2 weeks. Patients with complete or partial responses were classified as responders, and patients with stable or progressive disease (RECIST v1.1) were classified as non-responders. PD-1 on on-treatment samples was detected using a biotinylated anti-human IgG4 antibody. The melanoma cohort had some 13 patients, seven of whom got anti-PD-1 as first-line therapy, while the other six had previously had targeted therapy or immunotherapy. A total of about eleven melanoma patients were included in the TCR repertoire analysis, 4 of them responders and 7 non-responders. The full study reports these points: Because tumor material was not accessible, tumor reactivity was instead assessed by peptide assays on expanded sorted subsets. Repertoires were largely private between subsets, with under 8% of TRB clonotypes shared at M1; sharing was highest between DPOS and TIGIT. Because material was limited, experiments were generally done without replicates. The published TCR repertoire comparisons relied only on baseline and M1 samples from a small cohort that had few responders. The DNEG repertoire was the most diverse; PD-1 and DPOS showed similar, higher clonality, and TIGIT repertoires were the least diverse. The authors pointed out that the cohort included both treatment-naive and previously treated patients, and that this mix could influence the results.

CDR1 LNHDA and CDR2 SQIVND were looked up in the germline V gene (reference sequence). From the cysteine through the phenylalanine, the CDR3 covers 16 amino acids. CDR3 DNA only is kept here, 48 bases in frame from base 1. V loses 4 bases of germline sequence and J loses 4 bases, and the interval between the two ends is 17 bases. TCRdb records NextSeq 500 as the sequencer. The QIAseq Immune Repertoire RNA Library Kit, Human TCR Panel was used to prepare TCR libraries from about 15 ng of total RNA. TCR libraries were sequenced on an Illumina NextSeq with a Mid Output V2 kit, and asymmetric 261x41 paired-end reads were used. Every TCR library was diluted to about 4.1 nM, then pooled, denatured and loaded at about 1 pM. As for the original processing: TCR FASTQ files were processed in the QIAGEN GeneGlobe Data Analysis Center, and downstream analysis was performed in R 3.5.2. Clonality was calculated as one minus Shannon entropy normalized by the log of the number of unique productive sequences. TRA or TRB clonotypes differing in abundance between baseline and M1 were identified within each subset by Fisher exact tests at 5% FDR. Differentially abundant clonotypes were grouped as emerging, expanding, contracting or non-expanding/contracting. Morisita's overlap index was used to measure repertoire overlap between patients. TCRdb itself trimmed the public reads at Q25 with fastp, ran MiXCR and retained productive beta chains. Duplicate CDR3 protein sequences are folded into a single record with the most common DNA and genes. The V and J calls, along with clone size, are taken from TCRdb and not from the paper's own processing. For this sample the table gives some 2,500 distinct CDR3 sequences, of which roughly 8.6% were detected only once. The ten largest clones add up to 2.8% of the sample.

Sequenced here: CD8+ T cells from PBMCs, sampled at baseline or after one month of anti-PD-1 therapy (not recorded which). This receptor was identified in a human donor with melanoma. The sequence links TRBV19 to TRBJ1-5; TRBD1 is a possible D gene, resting on 5 matching bases. The nucleotides are TGTGCCAGTAGTACGTCACCGGGGCATAGAAATCAGCCCCAGCATTTT. This gives the protein CASSTSPGHRNQPQHF.